The clone carrying this T cell receptor (beta chain) was found once. The antigen is undetermined. This entry belongs to a study of T cell responses to AZD1222 COVID-19 vaccine. Overall study: Second doses at about 4 or about 12 weeks were pooled.

Measured with immunoSEQ multiplex PCR; TCRdb has only the in-frame clones, and not every one. The data show roughly 86,000 clones, with over 75% seen just once and roughly 31% held by the top ten. Per the germline V gene, CDR1 is GTSNPN and CDR2 is SVGIG (reference sequence). This CDR3 is 14 amino acids long. The V end was cut by 3 bases, the J end by 7 bases, with 13 bases between. Study outcomes and limitations: Spike as a whole was targeted by vaccine-associated CD4 TCRs, dominant at 160-218 and 743-854. Among spike-specific TCRs, nearly half reportedly target unmutated variant regions.

The sequencing here drew on peripheral blood, taken on day 0 of AZD1222 vaccination. The V call is TRBV30, the J call TRBJ1-6, with D perhaps matching TRBD1 (5 bases). This sequence originates from an adult in good health. The CDR3 DNA sequence: TGTGCCTGGAGACCGGGGCCCCTCAATTCACCCCTCCACTTT. Amino acids: CAWRPGPLNSPLHF.